These 19 T cell receptor beta chains originate from one sample sequenced in a study of blood T cell repertoires in COVID-19. Method: immunoSEQ multiplex PCR; TCRdb's copy keeps in-frame clones and lacks some. The data show over 100,000 clones, about nine tenths seen once. Specimen: peripheral blood. These receptors came from a woman aged 45-65 years with COVID-19, enrolled during active disease.

The rearrangement links TRBV19 to TRBJ2-2, with TRBD1 matching 7 bases. V shed 4 bases, J shed 4 bases, and the junction held 3 bases outside the gene matches. The CDR3 covers 14 residues. Germline CDR1 and CDR2: LNHDA and SQIVND (reference sequence). As DNA, the CDR3 is TGTGCCAGTAGTAGAACAGGGGTCACCGGGGAGCTGTTTTTT. Protein product: CASSRTGVTGELFF. The complete variable domain, with remaining parts taken from reference TRBV19 and TRBJ2-2, reads DGGITQSPKYLFRKEGQNVTLSCEQNLNHDAMYWYRQDPGQGLRLIYYSQIVNDFQKGDIAEGYSVSREKKESFPLTVTSAQKNPTAFYLCASSRTGVTGELFFGEGSRLTVL.

The rearrangement uses TRBV14 and TRBJ2-3; the match to TRBD1 covers 8 bases. The V segment lost 5 bases and the J segment 1 base; nucleotides outside the gene matches: 8. CDR1 and CDR2 (germline): SGHDN, FVKESK. This CDR3 region has 16 residues. Here the CDR3 DNA reads TGTGCCAGCAGCTTTCTCCCGGGACAGGGCACAGATACGCAGTATTTT. Its translation: CASSFLPGQGTDTQYF.

The rearrangement links TRBV19 to TRBJ2-7, with D unresolved. Per the germline V gene, CDR1 is LNHDA and CDR2 is SQIVND (reference sequence). V lost 3 bases to trimming and J lost 4 bases, with 10 bases between them. The CDR3 length is 13 residues. The DNA for the CDR3 is TGTGCCAGTAGTATTGGCCAGTATTACGAGCAGTACTTC. Its protein product is CASSIGQYYEQYF.

This sequence joins TRBV9 and TRBJ2-7, with unresolved D. Germline-derived CDR1 and CDR2 are SGDLS and YYNGEE. The V end was cut by 3 bases, the J end by 0 bases, with 7 bases between. This CDR3 spans 13 amino acids. The CDR3 DNA reads TGTGCCAGCAGCGGACAAAGCTCCTACGAGCAGTACTTC. This encodes CASSGQSSYEQYF.

This clone was observed a single time. The chain joins TRBV11-2 to TRBJ1-6; D unresolved. Germline V gives CDR1 SGHAT, CDR2 FQNNGV. CDR3 length: 14 amino acids. Trimming removed 5 bases at V and 7 bases at J, with 12 bases between. CDR3 sequence reads: CASSLQTMNSPLHF. The DNA for the CDR3 is TGTGCCAGCAGCCTACAGACAATGAATTCACCCCTCCACTTT.

The gene calls are TRBV5-4 and TRBJ2-2, with D possibly TRBD2 on 6 matching bases. Germline values: CDR1 SGHNT, CDR2 YYREEE (reference sequence). The CDR3 is 13 residues long. Trimming stripped 7 bases from V and 4 bases from J, with 11 bases between. The CDR3 is CASRRGGTGELFF. CDR3 DNA: TGTGCCAGCCGGAGGGGCGGCACCGGGGAGCTGTTTTTT.

The chain has TRBV7-9 and TRBJ2-2; 10 bases are a match to TRBD1. CDR3 size: 15 residues. CDR1 SEHNR and CDR2 FQNEAQ come from the germline V gene (reference sequence). Germline trimming cut 8 bases from V and 1 base from J; bases unmatched to any gene: 4. The CDR3 DNA is TGTGCCAGCCCCGGACAGGGGGTGAACACCGGGGAGCTGTTTTTT. Protein: CASPGQGVNTGELFF. The whole variable domain, remainder taken from reference TRBV7-9 and TRBJ2-2, is DTGVSQNPRHKITKRGQNVTFRCDPISEHNRLYWYRQTLGQGPEFLTYFQNEAQLEKSRLLSDRFSAERPKGSFSTLEIQRTEQGDSAMYLCASPGQGVNTGELFFGEGSRLTVL.

The V gene is TRBV3-1 (or the pseudogene TRBV3-2), the J gene TRBJ2-5; D perhaps matches TRBD2 (5 bases). The CDR3 loop spans 14 amino acids. Deletions cut 0 bases from V and 1 base from J, with 6 bases between. Looked up from germline, CDR1 is LGHDT and CDR2 is YNNKEL (reference sequence). CDR3 nucleotides: TGTGCCAGCAGCCAAGATCTAGCCCAAGAGACCCAGTACTTC. Translation gives CASSQDLAQETQYF.

This chain connects TRBV7-9 to TRBJ2-1; the D is unclear. The CDR3 extends over 15 amino acids. The V gene's germline CDR1 is SEHNR and CDR2 FQNEAQ (reference sequence). The ends were cut back, 3 bases at V and 4 bases at J, with 13 bases in the middle. The CDR3 protein is CASSFGQPTYNEQFF. The CDR3 DNA follows: TGTGCCAGCAGCTTCGGCCAGCCGACATACAATGAGCAGTTCTTC.

V gene TRBV6-2 or TRBV6-3 combines with J gene TRBJ2-5; TRBD1 might be the D (5 bases). Trimming removed 5 bases at V and 2 bases at J, with 12 bases between. This CDR3 is 14 amino acids long. In germline, CDR1 is MNHEY, CDR2 SVGEGT. The CDR3 spells CASSTRQQQETQYF. The CDR3 DNA reads as TGTGCCAGCAGTACAAGACAGCAACAAGAGACCCAGTACTTC.

The CDR3 DNA reads TGCGCCAGCAGCTCGGGACAGAATAATGAAAAACTGTTTTTT. Translation gives CASSSGQNNEKLFF. The rearrangement links TRBV5-1 to TRBJ1-4; 7 nucleotides agree with TRBD1. CDR1 SGHRS and CDR2 YFSETQ come from the germline V gene. The junction had 3 bases not matched to a gene; V was cut back by 3 bases and J by 4 bases. The CDR3 runs to 14 residues.

The CDR3 reads CASRDTGVGGYTF. In DNA form, the CDR3 reads TGTGCCAGCAGGGACACAGGGGTTGGAGGCTACACCTTC. The chain links TRBV6-5 to TRBJ1-2; 7 bases align to TRBD1. V was pared by 6 bases and J by 8 bases, with 9 bases of the junction left unmatched. CDR1 MNHEY and CDR2 SVGAGI come from the germline V gene. This CDR3 has 13 amino acids.

The chain has TRBV5-4 and TRBJ1-6, with D tentatively TRBD1 (5 bases). Germline CDR1 and CDR2: SGHNT and YYREEE (reference sequence). V gave up 0 bases and J gave up 6 bases, with 7 bases separating them. The CDR3 loop spans 14 amino acids. In nucleotides, the CDR3 is TGTGCCAGCAGCTTGGCGGGGGGTAATTCACCCCTCCACTTT. The encoded protein is CASSLAGGNSPLHF.

V and J are TRBV5-1 and TRBJ1-4; D is uncertain. The V end lost 4 bases, the J end lost 0 bases, and 7 bases lay between the germline ends. Germline CDR1 is SGHRS and CDR2 is YFSETQ. The CDR3 totals 14 residues. CDR3 bases: TGCGCCAGCAGCCACACAACAACTAATGAAAAACTGTTTTTT. Translating it yields CASSHTTTNEKLFF. The full variable domain, rest sourced from reference TRBV5-1 and TRBJ1-4, is KAGVTQTPRYLIKTRGQQVTLSCSPISGHRSVSWYQQTPGQGLQFLFEYFSETQRNKGNFPGRFSGRQFSNSRSEMNVSTLELGDSALYLCASSHTTTNEKLFFGSGTQLSVL.

This clone was found once. The chain combines TRBV30 with TRBJ2-7; TRBD1 agrees at 8 bases. J lost 2 bases, V lost 7 bases, and 7 bases had no gene match. The germline gives CDR1 GTSNPN, CDR2 SVGIG (reference sequence). The CDR3 length is 13 residues. The CDR3 here is CASSRGLPYEQYF. The CDR3 DNA follows: TGTGCCTCCTCCAGGGGGCTGCCCTACGAGCAGTACTTC. Filled out from reference TRBV30 and TRBJ2-7, the complete variable domain reads SQTIHQWPATLVQPVGSPLSLECTVEGTSNPNLYWYRQAAGRGLQLLFYSVGIGQISSEVPQNLSASRPQDRQFILSSKKLLLSDSGFYLCASSRGLPYEQYFGPGTRLTVT.

The J gene is TRBJ2-3, the V gene TRBV7-2; a possible D gene is TRBD1 (6 bases). The germline gives CDR1 SGHTA, CDR2 FQGNSA. The CDR3 has 16 amino acids. V was clipped by 2 bases and J by 5 bases, with 17 bases between them. CDR3 amino acids: CASSLTGPSFGDTQYF. The CDR3 coding sequence is TGTGCCAGCAGCTTAACAGGGCCCTCCTTCGGAGATACGCAGTATTTT.

This rearrangement joins TRBV6-5 to TRBJ1-1, with TRBD1 matching 8 bases. This CDR3 is built from 14 residues. V shed 2 bases and J 7 bases; nucleotides not matched to a gene: 6. From germline, CDR1 is MNHEY and CDR2 SVGAGI. CDR3 sequence (DNA): TGTGCCAGCAGTTACGGTCAGGGGGCAAATGAAGCTTTCTTT. Its translation is CASSYGQGANEAFF.

This chain uses TRBV14 with TRBJ2-5; TRBD2 matches 7 bases. The CDR3 runs 17 residues. V shed 0 bases, J shed 5 bases, and the junction held 12 bases outside the gene matches. Germline-derived CDR1 and CDR2 are SGHDN and FVKESK. In DNA, the CDR3 is TGTGCCAGCAGCCAAGATGTGGTTTTGCGGGGGTCGGAGACCCAGTACTTC. This codes for CASSQDVVLRGSETQYF.

The V call is TRBV6-5, the J call TRBJ2-3; a weak D match, TRBD2 (5 bases). Trimming left V 6 bases short and J 5 bases short, with 12 bases between. This CDR3 contains 13 residues. Per the germline V gene, CDR1 is MNHEY and CDR2 is SVGAGI. The CDR3 loop is CASSPTRIDTQYF. Here the CDR3 DNA reads TGTGCCAGCAGCCCCACTAGGATAGATACGCAGTATTTT.